The 2 T cell receptor beta chains listed next were all sequenced from one sample in a study of human T cells and chemical hapten exposure. Time point reported: patch test 1, 2 weeks after DPC sensitization. Sample treatment: therapeutic diphenylcyclopropenone sensitization with weekly scalp DPC. TCRdb itself ran the RACE reads through MiXCR, one entry per CDR3 protein. The data contain 95,000 to 150,000 distinct CDR3 sequences, 12% to 15% of them singletons. Sequenced here: whole blood, sampled in connection with sensitization to the hapten diphenylcyclopropenone (DPC). Every receptor here comes from a man aged 18 to 29 with alopecia areata. Some clones in this sample may be carry-over from other donors' samples.

The chain joins TRBV15 to TRBJ2-5; 8 bases map to TRBD2. Germline loops: CDR1 LNHNV, CDR2 YYDKDF (reference sequence). The trim removed 8 bases at V and 2 bases at J, leaving 7 bases unmatched. The CDR3 runs to 14 residues. The DNA of the CDR3 is TGTGCCACCTTAGGGCTAGCGGGTCAAGAGACCCAGTACTTC. Translation: CATLGLAGQETQYF.

This clonotype was seen a handful of times. The CDR3 region has the DNA TGTGCCAGCAGACGGACAGGGTCAGTAGACTATGGCTACACCTTC. Protein product: CASRRTGSVDYGYTF. The chain uses TRBV6-5 and TRBJ1-2, with 8 nucleotides matching TRBD1. Germline loops: CDR1 MNHEY, CDR2 SVGAGI. V gave up 6 bases and J gave up 3 bases; unmatched junction bases: 9. This CDR3 contains 15 residues.